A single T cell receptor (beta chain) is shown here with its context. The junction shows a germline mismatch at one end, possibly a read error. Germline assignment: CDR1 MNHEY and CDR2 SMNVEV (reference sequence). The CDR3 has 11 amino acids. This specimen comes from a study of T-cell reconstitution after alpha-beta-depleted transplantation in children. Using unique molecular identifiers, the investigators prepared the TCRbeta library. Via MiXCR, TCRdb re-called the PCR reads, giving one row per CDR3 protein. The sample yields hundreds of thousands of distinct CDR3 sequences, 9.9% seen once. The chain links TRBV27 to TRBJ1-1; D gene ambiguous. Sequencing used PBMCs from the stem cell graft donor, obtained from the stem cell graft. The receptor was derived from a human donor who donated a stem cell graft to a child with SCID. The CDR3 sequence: CASSSNIEAFF. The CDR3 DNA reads TGTGCCAGCAGTTCTAACATTGAAGCTTTCTTT.